The entry below describes one T cell receptor beta chain. Its antigen specificity is not known. Base quality data are lacking; no much larger clone is found one base away. The data stem from a study of OX40 agonist ivuxolimab in advanced cancers. In terms of the full investigation: The costimulatory receptor OX40 (CD134) was targeted by ivuxolimab, a fully human IgG2 agonistic monoclonal antibody. Of the roughly 54 patients in dose escalation, 19 had hepatocellular carcinoma, roughly 15 had melanoma, 9 had renal cell carcinoma and 9 had head and neck cancer. Patients were allowed to have had prior anti-PD-1, anti-PD-L1 or anti-CTLA-4 therapy, and approximately 43% of the dose-escalation patients had previously received checkpoint inhibitors. Partial responses were achieved by three dose-escalation patients, of whom one had hepatocellular carcinoma and two had cutaneous melanoma. A male proportion of 82.7% and a mean age of 60 years, ranging from roughly 23 to 90, were recorded for the dose-escalation cohort. The point of sequencing TCRbeta in the periphery was to test whether ivuxolimab changed TCR sequence diversity and drove clonal T-cell expansion. The paper covers the monotherapy dose-escalation part of the phase I ivuxolimab trial, which included N ≈ 57 patients. Intravenous ivuxolimab was administered to patients every 2 weeks at six dose levels: 0.01, 0.1, 0.3, 1.5, 3 and 10 mg/kg. Summary of the overall study and its limitations: Low levels of normalized T-cell clonal expansion were also seen in some patients who did not respond. At doses from 0.1 to 3.0 mg/kg, clonal expansion was seen in both CD4+ and CD8+ blood T cells between baseline and week 6. In the 0.1-3.0 mg/kg groups, partial responders had among the lowest normalized peripheral clonal expansion, particularly in CD8+ T cells. Antigen specificity was not determined for the clonally expanded peripheral T cells. After ivuxolimab, CD8+ T cells had more expanded clones than CD4+ T cells on average.

V sheds 0 bases and J sheds 4 bases, leaving 4 bases between their ends. The CDR3 starts with the cysteine, ends with the phenylalanine, and has 13 residues. Only the CDR3 part of the read is kept: 39 bases, read in frame from the first base. The germline V gene (reference sequence) supplies CDR1 MNHNY and CDR2 SVGAGI. To sequence the TCRbeta CDR3 region, genomic DNA was isolated from the sorted cells. The immunoSEQ Assay was used to sequence the TCRbeta CDR3 regions. TCRdb retrieved this table from immuneACCESS and kept in-frame rearrangements only. Not all clones are present; in checked studies, unresolved V genes account for under half, and no reason is known for the remainder. The sample data list just over 90,000 clones, and 94% of these were observed just once. Together, the top ten hold over 2% of the sample. The trial excluded patients who had a history of autoimmune disease or were on systemic immunosuppression. Peripheral blood for TCR sequencing was drawn from every dose cohort at baseline, at cycle 4 day 1 and at cycle 7 day 1. The samples were taken from a phase I, first-in-human, multicenter, open-label dose-escalation trial of ivuxolimab. Adults with locally advanced or metastatic melanoma, renal cell carcinoma, hepatocellular carcinoma or head and neck squamous cell carcinoma were enrolled in the trial. Before TCR sequencing, CD4+ and CD8+ T cells were separately sorted from peripheral blood.

The chain employs TRBV6-6 and TRBJ2-1; no D gene call is confident. The source is an adult with an advanced solid tumor such as melanoma, head and neck, liver or kidney cancer. Specimen: CD4+ or CD8+ T cells sorted from blood, collected in a trial of the OX40 agonist ivuxolimab. The CDR3 reads as follows: CASSYSGYNEQFF. The nucleotides read TGTGCCAGCAGTTACTCTGGGTACAATGAGCAGTTCTTC.